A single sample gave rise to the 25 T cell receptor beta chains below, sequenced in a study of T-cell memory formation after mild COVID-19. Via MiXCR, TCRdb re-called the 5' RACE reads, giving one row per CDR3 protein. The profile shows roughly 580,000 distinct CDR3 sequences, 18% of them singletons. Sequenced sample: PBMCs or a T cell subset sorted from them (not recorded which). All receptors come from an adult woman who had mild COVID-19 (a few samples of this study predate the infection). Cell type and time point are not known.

CDR3 sequence (DNA): TGTGCCACCCTCGACCCAACCGGGGAGCTGTTTTTT. As protein: CATLDPTGELFF. V gene TRBV24-1 combines with J gene TRBJ2-2; D call uncertain. The CDR3 totals 12 residues. Germline CDR1 and CDR2: KGHDR and SFDVKD. Trimming took 9 bases from V and 5 from J, leaving 9 bases between them.

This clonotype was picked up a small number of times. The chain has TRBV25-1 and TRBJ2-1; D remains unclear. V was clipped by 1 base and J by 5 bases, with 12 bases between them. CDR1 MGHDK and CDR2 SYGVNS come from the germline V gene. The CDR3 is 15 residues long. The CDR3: CASSESTPRNNEQFF. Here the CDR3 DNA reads TGTGCCAGCAGTGAATCCACTCCCAGGAACAATGAGCAGTTCTTC.

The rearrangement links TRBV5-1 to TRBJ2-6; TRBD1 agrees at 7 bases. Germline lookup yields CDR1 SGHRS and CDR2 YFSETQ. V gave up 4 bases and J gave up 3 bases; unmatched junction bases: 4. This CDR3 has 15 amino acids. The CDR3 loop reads CASSHGTDGANVLTF. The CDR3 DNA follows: TGCGCCAGCAGCCACGGGACAGATGGGGCCAACGTCCTGACTTTC.

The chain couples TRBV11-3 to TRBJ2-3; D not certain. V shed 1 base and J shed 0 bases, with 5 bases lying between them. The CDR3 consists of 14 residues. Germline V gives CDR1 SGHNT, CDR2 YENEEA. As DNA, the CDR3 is TGTGCCAGCAGCTTAGTTCATAGCACAGATACGCAGTATTTT. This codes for CASSLVHSTDTQYF.

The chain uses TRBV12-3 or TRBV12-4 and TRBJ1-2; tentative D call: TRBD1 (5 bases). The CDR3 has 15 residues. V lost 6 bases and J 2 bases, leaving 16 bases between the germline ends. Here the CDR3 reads CASRQNPDKNYGYTF. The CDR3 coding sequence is TGTGCCAGCAGGCAAAACCCGGACAAAAACTATGGCTACACCTTC.

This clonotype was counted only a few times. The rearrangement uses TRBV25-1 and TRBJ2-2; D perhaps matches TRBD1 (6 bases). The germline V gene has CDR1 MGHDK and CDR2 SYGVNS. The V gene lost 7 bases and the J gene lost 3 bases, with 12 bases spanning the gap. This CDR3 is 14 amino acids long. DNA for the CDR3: TGTGCCAGCACCTGGACAGATGACACCGGGGAGCTGTTTTTT. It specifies CASTWTDDTGELFF.

The CDR3 sequence: CASSPQPGTGEETQYF. CDR3 nucleotide sequence: TGTGCCAGCTCACCCCAACCCGGGACAGGGGAAGAGACCCAGTACTTC. V gene TRBV18 combines with J gene TRBJ2-5, with 10 bases identical to TRBD1. There are 16 residues in the CDR3. J lost 3 bases, V lost 3 bases, and 7 bases had no gene match. Looked up from germline, CDR1 is KGHSH and CDR2 is LQKENI.

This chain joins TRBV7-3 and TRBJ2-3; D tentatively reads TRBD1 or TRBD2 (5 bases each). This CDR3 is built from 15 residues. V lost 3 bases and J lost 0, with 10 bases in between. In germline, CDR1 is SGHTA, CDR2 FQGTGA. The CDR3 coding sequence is TGTGCCAGCAGCTTTACGGGACGTAGCACAGATACGCAGTATTTT. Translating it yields CASSFTGRSTDTQYF.

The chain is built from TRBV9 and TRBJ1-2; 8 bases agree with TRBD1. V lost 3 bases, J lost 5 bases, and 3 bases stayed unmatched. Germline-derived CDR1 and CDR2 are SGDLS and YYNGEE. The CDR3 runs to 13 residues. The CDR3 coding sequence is TGTGCCAGCAGCGATGGACAGGGTTATGGCTACACCTTC. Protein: CASSDGQGYGYTF.

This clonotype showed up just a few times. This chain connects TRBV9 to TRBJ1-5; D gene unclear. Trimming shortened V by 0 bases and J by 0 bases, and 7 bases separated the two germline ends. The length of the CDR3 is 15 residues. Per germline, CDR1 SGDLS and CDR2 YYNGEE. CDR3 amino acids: CASSVDGNSNQPQHF. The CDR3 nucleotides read TGTGCCAGCAGCGTAGATGGAAATAGCAATCAGCCCCAGCATTTT.

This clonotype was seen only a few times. The CDR3: CASRSGHTVTYNEQFF. CDR3 nucleotides: TGCGCCAGCAGGTCAGGGCACACCGTCACCTACAATGAGCAGTTCTTC. J is TRBJ2-1 and V is TRBV5-1; D might be TRBD1 (5 bases). Trimming pared 5 bases from V and 2 bases from J, leaving 17 bases between. This CDR3 region has 16 residues. The germline V gene has CDR1 SGHRS and CDR2 YFSETQ.

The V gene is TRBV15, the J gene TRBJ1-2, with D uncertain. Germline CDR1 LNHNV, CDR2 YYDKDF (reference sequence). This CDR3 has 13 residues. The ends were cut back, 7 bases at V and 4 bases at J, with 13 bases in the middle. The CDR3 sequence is CATTDSYSYGYTF. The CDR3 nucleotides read TGTGCCACCACCGACTCTTATAGCTATGGCTACACCTTC. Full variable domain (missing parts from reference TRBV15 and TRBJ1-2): DAMVIQNPRYQVTQFGKPVTLSCSQTLNHNVMYWYQQKSSQAPKLLFHYYDKDFNNEADTPDNFQSRRPNTSFCFLDIRSPGLGDTAMYLCATTDSYSYGYTFGSGTRLTVV.

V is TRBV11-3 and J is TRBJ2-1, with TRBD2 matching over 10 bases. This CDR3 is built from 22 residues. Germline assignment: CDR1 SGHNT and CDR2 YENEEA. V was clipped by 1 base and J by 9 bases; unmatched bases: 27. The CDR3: CASSLGIRIATSGRTPGPEQFF. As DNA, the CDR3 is TGTGCCAGCAGCTTAGGAATAAGAATCGCGACTAGCGGGCGCACCCCGGGGCCTGAGCAGTTCTTC.

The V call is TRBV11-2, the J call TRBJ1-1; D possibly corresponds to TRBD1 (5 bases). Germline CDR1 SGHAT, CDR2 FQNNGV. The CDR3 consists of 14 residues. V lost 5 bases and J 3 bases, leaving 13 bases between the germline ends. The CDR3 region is CASSPTWGDTEAFF. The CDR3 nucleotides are TGTGCCAGCAGCCCAACATGGGGGGACACTGAAGCTTTCTTT.

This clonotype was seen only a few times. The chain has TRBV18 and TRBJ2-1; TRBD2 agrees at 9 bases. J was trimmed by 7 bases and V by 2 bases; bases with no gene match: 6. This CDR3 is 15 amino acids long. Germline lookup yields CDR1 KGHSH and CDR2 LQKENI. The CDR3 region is CASSPGGGVSNEQFF. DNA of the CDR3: TGTGCCAGCTCACCAGGCGGGGGGGTTTCGAATGAGCAGTTCTTC.

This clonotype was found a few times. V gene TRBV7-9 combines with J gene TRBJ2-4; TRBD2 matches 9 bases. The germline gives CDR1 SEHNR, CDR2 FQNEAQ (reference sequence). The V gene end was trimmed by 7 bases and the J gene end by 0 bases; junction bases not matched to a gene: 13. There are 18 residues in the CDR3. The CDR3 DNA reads TGTGCCAGCATCAACGTCGGTAGCGGGGGAATAGCCAAAAACATTCAGTACTTC. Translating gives CASINVGSGGIAKNIQYF.

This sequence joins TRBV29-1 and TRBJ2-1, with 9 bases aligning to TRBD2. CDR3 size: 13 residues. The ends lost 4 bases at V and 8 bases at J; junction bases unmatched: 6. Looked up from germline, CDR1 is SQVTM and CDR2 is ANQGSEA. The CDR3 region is CSVVRGGVDEQFF. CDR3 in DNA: TGCAGCGTTGTCCGCGGGGGGGTCGATGAGCAGTTCTTC.

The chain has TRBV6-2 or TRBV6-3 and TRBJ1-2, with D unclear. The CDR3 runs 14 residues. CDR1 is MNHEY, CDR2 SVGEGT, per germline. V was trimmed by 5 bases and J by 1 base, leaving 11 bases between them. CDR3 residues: CASSTPGVNYGYTF. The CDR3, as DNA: TGTGCCAGCAGTACTCCGGGCGTTAACTATGGCTACACCTTC.

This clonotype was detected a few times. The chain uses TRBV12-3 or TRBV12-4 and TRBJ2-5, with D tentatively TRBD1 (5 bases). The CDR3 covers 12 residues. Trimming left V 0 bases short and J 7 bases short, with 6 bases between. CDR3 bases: TGTGCCAGCAGTTTAGCCCAGGGGACCCAGTACTTC. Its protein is CASSLAQGTQYF.

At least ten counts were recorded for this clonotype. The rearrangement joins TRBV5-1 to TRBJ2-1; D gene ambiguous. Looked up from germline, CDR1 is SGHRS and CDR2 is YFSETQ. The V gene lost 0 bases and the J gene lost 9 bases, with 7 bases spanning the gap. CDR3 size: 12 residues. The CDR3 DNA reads TGCGCCAGCAGCTTGGTGGTGACTGAGCAGTTCTTC. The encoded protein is CASSLVVTEQFF.

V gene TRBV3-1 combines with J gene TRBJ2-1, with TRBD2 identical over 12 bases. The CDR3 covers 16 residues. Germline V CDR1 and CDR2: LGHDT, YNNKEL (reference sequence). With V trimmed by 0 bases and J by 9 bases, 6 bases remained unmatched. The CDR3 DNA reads TGTGCCAGCAGCCAAGATGTACTAGCGGGGGGAGTTGAGCAGTTCTTC. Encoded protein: CASSQDVLAGGVEQFF.

The CDR3 DNA is TGTGCCAGCAGCCCCGGAACAGGGTCCCCTTTTGGCTACACCTTC. Its translation is CASSPGTGSPFGYTF. This chain links TRBV5-4 with TRBJ1-2, with D possibly being TRBD1 (6 bases). Trimming took 4 bases from V and 7 from J, leaving 20 bases between them. The CDR3 is 15 residues long. Per the germline V gene, CDR1 is SGHNT and CDR2 is YYREEE (reference sequence).

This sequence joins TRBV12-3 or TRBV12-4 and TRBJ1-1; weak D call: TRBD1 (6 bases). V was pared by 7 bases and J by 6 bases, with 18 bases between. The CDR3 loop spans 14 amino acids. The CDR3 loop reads CASKKGQGGAEAFF. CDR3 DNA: TGTGCCAGCAAGAAGGGACAAGGGGGAGCTGAAGCTTTCTTT.

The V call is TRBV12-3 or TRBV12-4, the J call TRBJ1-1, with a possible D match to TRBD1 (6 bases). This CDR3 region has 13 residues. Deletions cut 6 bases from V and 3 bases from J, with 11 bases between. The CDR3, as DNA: TGTGCCAGCAGAGCACAGGGCTACACTGAAGCTTTCTTT. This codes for CASRAQGYTEAFF.

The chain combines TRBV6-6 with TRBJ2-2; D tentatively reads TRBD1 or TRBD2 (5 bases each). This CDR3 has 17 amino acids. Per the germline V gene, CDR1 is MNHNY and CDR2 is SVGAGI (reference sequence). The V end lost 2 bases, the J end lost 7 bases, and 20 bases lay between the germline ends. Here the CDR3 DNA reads TGTGCCAGCAGTTACCCGGGCCCTGGGGGAGCTGACGGGGAGCTGTTTTTT. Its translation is CASSYPGPGGADGELFF.